This T cell receptor beta chain comes out of a study of CXCR3-negative and CXCR3-positive naive CD8 T cells. With UMI labels, 5' RACE was used to prepare the TRB cDNA libraries. TCRdb derives one entry per CDR3 protein from the 5' RACE reads, leaving out DNA. Reported are under 75,000 distinct CDR3 sequences; the ten largest clones contain about 4.5%. Study-wide points: For memory CD8+ cells diversity was much lower, but both naive subsets had comparably high diversity. Greater hydrophobicity was found in TRB CDR3s of CXCR3-positive naive cells than of CXCR3-negative naive cells.

The CDR3 runs 13 residues. Germline V gene lookup returns CDR1 LNHNV and CDR2 YYDKDF (reference sequence). Concerning this clonotype: What it recognizes is unknown.

V and J are TRBV15 and TRBJ2-7. This TCR was recovered from a human donor in good health. Some clones in this sample may be carry-over from other donors' samples. Sequenced sample: naive CXCR3- CD8+ T cells from blood. Subset: CD45RO-CCR7+CD27+CD95- naive CD8+ T cells lacking CXCR3 (TNR3-). The CDR3 spells CATSRDSGYEQYF. Full variable domain (outside the CDR3, taken from reference TRBV15 and TRBJ2-7): DAMVIQNPRYQVTQFGKPVTLSCSQTLNHNVMYWYQQKSSQAPKLLFHYYDKDFNNEADTPDNFQSRRPNTSFCFLDIRSPGLGDTAMYLCATSRDSGYEQYFGPGTRLTVT.